These 23 T cell receptor beta chains were all obtained from the same sample, sequenced in a study of identical twins. One entry per CDR3 protein, called by TCRdb with MiXCR from the 5' RACE reads. The table includes over 200,000 distinct CDR3 sequences, about a tenth detected once. Sequenced material: memory (CD45RO+) T cells sorted from blood. The receptors come from a woman under 30 in good health.

In this sample, this clonotype turned up a few times. V usage is TRBV9 and J usage is TRBJ1-3; D remains ambiguous. Between the trimmed V and J ends, which lost 0 bases and 0 bases, there was a span of 7 bases. CDR3 length: 15 residues. The V gene's germline CDR1 is SGDLS and CDR2 YYNGEE. CDR3 loop: CASSVAPGSGNTIYF. The CDR3, as DNA: TGTGCCAGCAGCGTAGCTCCCGGCTCTGGAAACACCATATATTTT.

This rearrangement joins TRBV20-1 to TRBJ1-4; 8 nucleotides match TRBD1. The CDR3 spans 14 residues. The germline V gene encodes CDR1 DFQATT and CDR2 SNEGSKA (reference sequence). V dropped 3 bases and J dropped 8; count of bases not matched to a gene: 8. This chain's CDR3 is CSASRTGFGEKLFF. CDR3 bases: TGCAGTGCTAGTCGGACAGGGTTCGGAGAAAAACTGTTTTTT.

This clonotype turned up a few times. The chain uses TRBV20-1 and TRBJ1-4; unclear D gene. V was cut by 3 bases and J by 3 bases, with 14 bases left in between. This CDR3 is 15 amino acids long. CDR1 is DFQATT and CDR2 is SNEGSKA in the germline V gene (reference sequence). The CDR3, as DNA: TGCAGTGCTAGGGTACAAGCCGTGGCTAATGAAAAACTGTTTTTT. Residues: CSARVQAVANEKLFF.

This clonotype showed up many times. The CDR3 region is CASSPLAAGREQFF. The CDR3 DNA reads TGTGCCAGCAGCCCTCTAGCGGCGGGACGCGAGCAGTTCTTC. The chain recombines TRBV7-2 with TRBJ2-1; TRBD2 agrees at 7 bases. This CDR3 is built from 14 residues. The J segment lost 10 bases and the V segment lost 5 bases, leaving 11 bases of the junction unmatched. Germline-derived CDR1 and CDR2 are SGHTA and FQGNSA.

The rearrangement links TRBV5-1 to TRBJ2-3; D is ambiguous. From germline, CDR1 is SGHRS and CDR2 YFSETQ. V was clipped by 3 bases and J by 0 bases, with 11 bases between them. This CDR3 is 15 amino acids long. CDR3 nucleotides: TGCGCCAGCAGCTCGGACGGCACTAGCACAGATACGCAGTATTTT. As protein: CASSSDGTSTDTQYF. Filled out from reference TRBV5-1 and TRBJ2-3, the complete variable domain reads KAGVTQTPRYLIKTRGQQVTLSCSPISGHRSVSWYQQTPGQGLQFLFEYFSETQRNKGNFPGRFSGRQFSNSRSEMNVSTLELGDSALYLCASSSDGTSTDTQYFGPGTRLTVL.

The rearrangement joins TRBV19 to TRBJ1-5; 9 nucleotides line up with TRBD1. V was clipped by 5 bases and J by 1 base; unmatched bases: 6. Germline V gives CDR1 LNHDA, CDR2 SQIVND (reference sequence). The CDR3 runs 16 residues. For the CDR3, the DNA is TGTGCCAGTAGTGGGGGACAGGGTACCAGCAATCAGCCCCAGCATTTT. It translates to CASSGGQGTSNQPQHF.

The gene calls are TRBV9 and TRBJ2-3; 13 positions match TRBD2. The CDR3 has 20 residues. Germline V lookup: CDR1 SGDLS, CDR2 YYNGEE. Losses at the gene ends were 0 bases for V and 2 bases for J; bases not matched to a gene: 12. CDR3 region: CASSVDGRTSGGPNTDTQYF. CDR3 coding DNA: TGTGCCAGCAGCGTAGACGGGAGGACTAGCGGGGGCCCGAACACAGATACGCAGTATTTT.

The V gene is TRBV18, the J gene TRBJ1-2; D is undetermined. Germline lookup yields CDR1 KGHSH and CDR2 LQKENI. This CDR3 comprises 13 residues. Between the trimmed V and J ends, which lost 8 bases and 6 bases, there was a span of 16 bases. Here the CDR3 DNA reads TGTGCCAGCACTCTAATTGGAGGAGATGGCTACACCTTC. This sequence encodes CASTLIGGDGYTF.

The rearrangement uses TRBV5-1 and TRBJ1-2; D is undetermined. The V end was cut by 4 bases, the J end by 2 bases, with 15 bases between. Germline V lookup: CDR1 SGHRS, CDR2 YFSETQ. The CDR3 totals 15 residues. The CDR3 nucleotides read TGCGCCAGCAGCCGAGATCACGTGGAGAACTATGGCTACACCTTC. Protein sequence: CASSRDHVENYGYTF. The variable domain in full, completed from reference TRBV5-1 and TRBJ1-2, reads KAGVTQTPRYLIKTRGQQVTLSCSPISGHRSVSWYQQTPGQGLQFLFEYFSETQRNKGNFPGRFSGRQFSNSRSEMNVSTLELGDSALYLCASSRDHVENYGYTFGSGTRLTVV.

This clonotype was seen at least ten times. The chain links TRBV20-1 to TRBJ1-2; 7 bases agree with TRBD1. The CDR3 is made up of 12 amino acids. The V and J ends lost 3 bases and 3 bases, in that order; junction bases with no gene match: 1. The germline CDR1 and CDR2 sequences are DFQATT and SNEGSKA (reference sequence). CDR3: CSASDRDYGYTF. CDR3 DNA sequence: TGCAGTGCTAGTGACAGGGACTATGGCTACACCTTC.

This clonotype was seen a few times. The chain combines TRBV9 with TRBJ2-1; 9 nucleotides align to TRBD2. Germline CDR1 is SGDLS and CDR2 is YYNGEE. The trim removed 4 bases at V and 3 bases at J, leaving 8 bases unmatched. The CDR3 loop spans 16 amino acids. The CDR3 DNA follows: TGTGCCAGCAGCCCCCGAGCGGGGGGCATCTACAATGAGCAGTTCTTC. It specifies CASSPRAGGIYNEQFF. Full variable domain (missing parts from reference TRBV9 and TRBJ2-1): DSGVTQTPKHLITATGQRVTLRCSPRSGDLSVYWYQQSLDQGLQFLIQYYNGEERAKGNILERFSAQQFPDLHSELNLSSLELGDSALYFCASSPRAGGIYNEQFFGPGTRLTVL.

This clonotype was seen at least ten times. The chain uses TRBV29-1 and TRBJ1-5; a possible D gene is TRBD1 (5 bases). Germline loops: CDR1 SQVTM, CDR2 ANQGSEA. The V gene lost 6 bases and the J gene lost 5 bases, with 11 bases spanning the gap. The CDR3 extends over 12 amino acids. CDR3 loop: CSVWDGDQPQHF. In DNA form, the CDR3 reads TGCAGCGTGTGGGACGGTGATCAGCCCCAGCATTTT.

V gene TRBV20-1 combines with J gene TRBJ1-1; D call uncertain. The CDR3 spans 13 residues. Germline V gene sequence: CDR1 DFQATT, CDR2 SNEGSKA (reference sequence). Trimming cost V 6 bases and J 0 bases, with 11 bases left between them. The CDR3 DNA follows: TGCAGTGCCTACCGCTTCATGAACACTGAAGCTTTCTTT. Protein sequence: CSAYRFMNTEAFF.

This clonotype turned up a few times. V usage is TRBV28 and J usage is TRBJ1-1; 7 bases map to TRBD1. Germline CDR1 reads MDHEN; CDR2 reads SYDVKM. This CDR3 has 15 amino acids. The V and J ends lost 6 bases and 1 base, in that order; junction bases with no gene match: 8. The CDR3 DNA reads TGTGCCAGCAGAGGGGGGGACAGCTCGAACACTGAAGCTTTCTTT. It translates to CASRGGDSSNTEAFF. Full variable domain (remainder filled in from reference TRBV28 and TRBJ1-1): DVKVTQSSRYLVKRTGEKVFLECVQDMDHENMFWYRQDPGLGLRLIYFSYDVKMKEKGDIPEGYSVSREKKERFSLILESASTNQTSMYLCASRGGDSSNTEAFFGQGTRLTVV.

The table lists this clonotype with many counts. The rearrangement joins TRBV10-3 to TRBJ2-7; possible D gene TRBD1, 8 bases. Germline V CDR1 and CDR2: ENHRY, SYGVKD. Trimming left V 11 bases short and J 7 bases short, with 15 bases between. The CDR3 consists of 11 residues. In nucleotides, the CDR3 is TGTGCCGCCGGACAGGGAGGGGAGCAGTACTTC. Protein: CAAGQGGEQYF.

This clonotype occurred a few times. The V and J genes are TRBV4-1 and TRBJ2-7; D unresolved. CDR3 length: 17 amino acids. Germline V lookup: CDR1 MGHRA, CDR2 YSYEKL. Trimming removed 3 bases from V and 6 bases from J, with 24 bases in between. This CDR3 is CASSHMTRRRPPSEQYF. CDR3 DNA: TGCGCCAGCAGCCATATGACCCGTCGACGGCCTCCTAGCGAGCAGTACTTC.

There are a few counts of this clonotype. The chain uses TRBV20-1 and TRBJ1-5; no definite D call. Germline loops: CDR1 DFQATT, CDR2 SNEGSKA (reference sequence). There are 16 residues in the CDR3. V was clipped by 0 bases and J by 1 base, with 13 bases between them. The CDR3 reads CSARDFGAGSNQPQHF. CDR3 nucleotides: TGCAGTGCTAGAGATTTCGGCGCTGGAAGCAATCAGCCCCAGCATTTT.

The chain recombines TRBV25-1 with TRBJ2-3; no firm D call. Trimming removed 3 bases from V and 2 bases from J, with 12 bases in between. The CDR3 contains 15 residues. Germline V gene sequence: CDR1 MGHDK, CDR2 SYGVNS. The CDR3 DNA sequence: TGTGCCAGCAGTGATCCAGCTGCCCCCACAGATACGCAGTATTTT. The encoded protein is CASSDPAAPTDTQYF.

This clonotype has just a few counts. The V and J genes are TRBV27 and TRBJ2-6; 10 bases match TRBD1. Germline trimming cut 6 bases from V and 0 bases from J; bases unmatched to any gene: 2. The CDR3 has 16 amino acids. In germline, CDR1 is MNHEY, CDR2 SMNVEV (reference sequence). CDR3 coding DNA: TGTGCCAGCAGGAGGACAGGGGGCTCTGGGGCCAACGTCCTGACTTTC. This encodes CASRRTGGSGANVLTF.

A few counts support this clonotype. V gene TRBV11-2 combines with J gene TRBJ2-3, with D perhaps being TRBD1 or TRBD2 (5 bases each). CDR3 length equals 16 residues. The germline V gene has CDR1 SGHAT and CDR2 FQNNGV. V was shortened by 5 bases and J by 7 bases, with 22 bases between the two germline ends. The chain's CDR3 is CASSVSPWGTTNTQYF. The DNA of the CDR3 is TGTGCCAGCAGCGTATCCCCATGGGGGACGACGAATACGCAGTATTTT.

The V gene is TRBV7-3, the J gene TRBJ2-7, with 11 nucleotides matching TRBD1. J lost 6 bases, V lost 2 bases, and 0 bases had no gene match. This CDR3 has 13 residues. Germline V CDR1 and CDR2: SGHTA, FQGTGA. The CDR3 loop is CASSLGTGGEQYF. CDR3 nucleotide sequence: TGTGCCAGCAGCTTAGGGACAGGGGGCGAGCAGTACTTC.

This clonotype was recorded at least ten times. The gene calls are TRBV7-9 and TRBJ1-2; TRBD1 aligns across 10 bases. Germline CDR1 reads SEHNR; CDR2 reads FQNEAQ (reference sequence). V lost 5 bases, J lost 8 bases, and 5 bases stayed unmatched. The CDR3 runs to 13 residues. CDR3 protein: CASSPTGGTGYTF. The CDR3 region has the DNA TGTGCCAGCAGCCCGACAGGGGGCACGGGCTACACCTTC.

This clonotype was detected a few times. The chain couples TRBV6-1 to TRBJ2-7, with 10 bases aligning to TRBD1. Germline assignment: CDR1 MNHNS and CDR2 SASEGT. V lost 8 bases and J lost 2; bases outside the gene matches: 9. The length of the CDR3 is 15 residues. The CDR3 region has the DNA TGTGCCAGCTCGAGGTCCGGGACAGGGGCCTACGAGCAGTACTTC. Residues: CASSRSGTGAYEQYF.